This TCR beta chain was identified during a study of CD8 T cells in ankylosing spondylitis. A quantitative 5'-RACE method, one with molecular barcodes, was used to make TCR beta libraries. TCRdb analysed the 5' RACE reads with MiXCR anew, one entry per CDR3 protein. The sample includes approximately 400,000 distinct CDR3 sequences, under 20% of them seen just once. The study, taken as a whole, reports: Clones linked to the disease showed a CD8+ phenotype. They occurred at relatively low frequencies in peripheral blood. Characteristic of ankylosing spondylitis blood, it appeared, was a TCR beta motif comprising eight highly homologous variants.

Remarks on this clonotype: The antigen is undetermined.

The germline V and J ends were trimmed by 4 bases and 0 bases, with 7 bases remaining between them. The CDR3 spans 13 residues. The V gene's germline CDR1 is DFQATT and CDR2 SNEGSKA (reference sequence). The V and J genes are TRBV20-1 and TRBJ1-5; no firm D call. This receptor was identified in a male donor with ankylosing spondylitis. Sample: blood, either unsorted or a sorted T cell fraction (not recorded which). DNA for the CDR3: TGCAGTGCTACCGGTTATAGCAATCAGCCCCAGCATTTT. Encoded protein: CSATGYSNQPQHF.